The clone carrying this TCR beta chain was observed many times. The antigen is not known. These data originate in a study of regulatory T cells in long-lasting Graves disease. Study-level findings and limits: Public clonotype sharing was higher in persistent than newly diagnosed patients. The work looked only at peripheral blood and did not look at thyroid tissue.

The time point is: persistent/refractory GD, antithyroid drugs over 5 years with positive TRAb. From RNA extracted from PBMCs, the TCR library was made. The germline V gene has CDR1 DFQATT and CDR2 SNEGSKA (reference sequence). V was clipped by 2 bases and J by 3 bases, with 8 bases between them. The CDR3 sequence is 12 residues long. The authors built TCR beta libraries using iRepertoire HTBI primers and Arm-PCR of CDR3 regions. TCRdb independently ran MiXCR on the multiplex PCR reads; one entry per CDR3 protein. The data contain 400,000 to 500,000 distinct CDR3 sequences, less than 25% of them singletons.

This rearrangement joins TRBV20-1 to TRBJ2-7; possibly TRBD1 for D (6 bases). The sequence derives from a female donor with Graves disease. The material was peripheral blood mononuclear cells (PBMCs), obtained when the disease was refractory, from a patient treated with antithyroid drugs. The chain's CDR3 is CSARMDSYEQYF. Written as DNA, the CDR3 is TGCAGTGCTAGAATGGACAGCTACGAGCAGTACTTC.